Included here is one TCR beta chain sequence, with context. The sample is drawn from a study of blood T cell repertoires in COVID-19. In the study overall: The analysed material was cDNA or gDNA that came from T cells, B-cell-depleted T cells, or PBMCs.

The CDR3 is made up of 15 amino acids. Germline-derived CDR1 and CDR2 are KGHDR and SFDVKD. V was clipped by 9 bases and J by 3 bases, with 19 bases between them. Using immunoSEQ multiplex PCR, the repertoire was profiled, and TCRdb retains in-frame clones only, with some absent. The sample carries approximately 270,000 clones, roughly 91% recorded once. The V call is TRBV24-1, the J call TRBJ2-5; D is perhaps TRBD1 (6 bases). The receptor comes from a man aged 25 to 45 with acute or convalescent COVID-19. Sequenced: peripheral blood. The CDR3 protein is CATVLLGRGEETQYF. CDR3 bases: TGTGCCACCGTGCTTTTGGGCAGGGGTGAAGAGACCCAGTACTTC.